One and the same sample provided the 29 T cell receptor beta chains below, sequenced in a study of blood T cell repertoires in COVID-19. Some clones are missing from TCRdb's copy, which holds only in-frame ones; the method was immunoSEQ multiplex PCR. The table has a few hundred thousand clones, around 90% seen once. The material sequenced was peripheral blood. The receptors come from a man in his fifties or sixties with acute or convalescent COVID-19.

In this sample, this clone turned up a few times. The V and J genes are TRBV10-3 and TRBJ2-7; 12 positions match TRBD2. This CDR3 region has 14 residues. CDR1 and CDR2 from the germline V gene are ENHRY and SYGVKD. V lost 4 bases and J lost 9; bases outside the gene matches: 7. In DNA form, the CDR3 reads TGTGCCATCAGTGGATCGACTAGCGGGAGCCCGCAGTACTTC. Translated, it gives CAISGSTSGSPQYF.

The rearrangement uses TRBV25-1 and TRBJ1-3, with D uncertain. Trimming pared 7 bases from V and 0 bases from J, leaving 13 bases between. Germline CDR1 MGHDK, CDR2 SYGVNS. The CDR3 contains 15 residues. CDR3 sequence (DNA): TGTGCCAGCAATCCAGGCCTTTCCTCTGGAAACACCATATATTTT. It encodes CASNPGLSSGNTIYF.

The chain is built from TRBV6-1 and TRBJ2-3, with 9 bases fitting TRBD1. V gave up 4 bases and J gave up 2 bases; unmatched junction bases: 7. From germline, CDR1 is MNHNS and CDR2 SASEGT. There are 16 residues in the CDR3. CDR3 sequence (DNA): TGTGCCAGCAGTGGAGGGACAGGGTTCCCCACAGATACGCAGTATTTT. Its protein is CASSGGTGFPTDTQYF.

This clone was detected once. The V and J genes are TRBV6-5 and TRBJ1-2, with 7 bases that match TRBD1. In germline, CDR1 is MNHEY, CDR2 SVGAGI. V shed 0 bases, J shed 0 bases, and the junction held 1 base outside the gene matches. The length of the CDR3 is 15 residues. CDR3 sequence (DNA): TGTGCCAGCAGTTACTCAGGGGGCCCTAACTATGGCTACACCTTC. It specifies CASSYSGGPNYGYTF.

CDR3 region: CASGTGDAQYF. The CDR3 DNA reads as TGTGCCAGTGGAACGGGGGACGCTCAGTACTTC. This sequence joins TRBV12-3 or TRBV12-4 and TRBJ2-4, with D perhaps matching TRBD2 (6 bases). With 9 bases removed from V and 12 bases from J, the gap between germline ends came to 15 bases. The CDR3 loop spans 11 amino acids.

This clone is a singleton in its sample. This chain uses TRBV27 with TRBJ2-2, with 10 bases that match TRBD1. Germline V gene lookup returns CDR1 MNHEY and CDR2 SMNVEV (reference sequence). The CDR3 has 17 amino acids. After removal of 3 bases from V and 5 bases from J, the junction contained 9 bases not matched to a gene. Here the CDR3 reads CASSFPRGQGNTGELFF. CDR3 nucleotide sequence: TGTGCCAGCAGTTTTCCGAGGGGACAGGGGAATACCGGGGAGCTGTTTTTT.

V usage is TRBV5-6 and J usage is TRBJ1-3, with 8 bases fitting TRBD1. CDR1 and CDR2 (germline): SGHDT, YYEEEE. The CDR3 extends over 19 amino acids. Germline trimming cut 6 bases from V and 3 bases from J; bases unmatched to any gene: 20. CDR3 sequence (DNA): TGTGCCAGCACCCAGGGGCCGGGGGCAGGGGGCGTCGGTGGAAACACCATATATTTT. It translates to CASTQGPGAGGVGGNTIYF.

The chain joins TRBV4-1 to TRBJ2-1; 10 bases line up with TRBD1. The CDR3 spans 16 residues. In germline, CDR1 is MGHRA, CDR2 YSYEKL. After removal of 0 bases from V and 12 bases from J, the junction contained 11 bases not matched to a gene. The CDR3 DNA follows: TGCGCCAGCAGCCAAGATTTGGCCGCGGACAGGGGGGGGCAGTTCTTC. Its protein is CASSQDLAADRGGQFF.

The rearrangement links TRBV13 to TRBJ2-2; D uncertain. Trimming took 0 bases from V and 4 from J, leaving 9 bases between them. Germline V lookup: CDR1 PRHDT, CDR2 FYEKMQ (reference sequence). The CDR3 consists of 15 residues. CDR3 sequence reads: CASSLGGIGTGELFF. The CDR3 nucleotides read TGTGCCAGCAGCTTAGGTGGTATCGGCACCGGGGAGCTGTTTTTT.

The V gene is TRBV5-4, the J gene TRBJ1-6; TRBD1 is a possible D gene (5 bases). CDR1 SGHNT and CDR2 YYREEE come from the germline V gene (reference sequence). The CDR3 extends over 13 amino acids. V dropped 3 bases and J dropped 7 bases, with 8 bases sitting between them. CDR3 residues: CASSSGPNSPLHF. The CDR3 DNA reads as TGTGCCAGCAGCTCAGGGCCCAATTCACCCCTCCACTTT. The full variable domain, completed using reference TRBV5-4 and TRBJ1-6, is ETGVTQSPTHLIKTRGQQVTLRCSSQSGHNTVSWYQQALGQGPQFIFQYYREEENGRGNFPPRFSGLQFPNYSSELNVNALELDDSALYLCASSSGPNSPLHFGNGTRLTVT.

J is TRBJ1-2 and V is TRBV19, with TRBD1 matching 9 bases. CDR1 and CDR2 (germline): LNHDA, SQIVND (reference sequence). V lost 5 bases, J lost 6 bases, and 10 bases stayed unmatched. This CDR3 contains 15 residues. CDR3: CASSAGQGNENGYTF. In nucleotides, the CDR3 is TGTGCCAGTAGTGCGGGACAGGGTAATGAAAATGGCTACACCTTC.

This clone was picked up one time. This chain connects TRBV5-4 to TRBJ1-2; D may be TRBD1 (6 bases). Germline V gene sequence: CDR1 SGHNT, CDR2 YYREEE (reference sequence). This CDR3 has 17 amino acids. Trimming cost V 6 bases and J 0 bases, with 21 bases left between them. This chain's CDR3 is CASTRGGGGVANYGYTF. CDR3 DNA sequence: TGTGCCAGCACCCGCGGGGGCGGAGGAGTAGCTAACTATGGCTACACCTTC.

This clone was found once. The CDR3, as DNA: TGCGCCAGCAGCTCACAGGGATCCTACGAGCAGTACTTC. It codes for CASSSQGSYEQYF. V is TRBV5-1 and J is TRBJ2-7, with D possibly TRBD1 on 6 matching bases. The CDR3 consists of 13 residues. Trimming took 3 bases from V and 1 from J, leaving 8 bases between them. The V gene's germline CDR1 is SGHRS and CDR2 YFSETQ.

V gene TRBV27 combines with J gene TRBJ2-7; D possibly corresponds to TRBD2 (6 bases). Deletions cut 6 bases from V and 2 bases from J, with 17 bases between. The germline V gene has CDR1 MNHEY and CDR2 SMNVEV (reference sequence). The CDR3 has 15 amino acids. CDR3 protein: CASSLRGRLAYEQYF. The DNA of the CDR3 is TGTGCCAGCAGCCTTCGAGGGAGGTTAGCCTACGAGCAGTACTTC.

CDR3 in amino acids: CASSPLTKGQNGYTF. CDR3 bases: TGTGCCAGCAGTCCCCTCACAAAGGGACAGAATGGCTACACCTTC. V usage is TRBV2 and J usage is TRBJ1-2; 7 nucleotides line up with TRBD1. The CDR3 is 15 amino acids. The V gene end was trimmed by 5 bases and the J gene end by 6 bases; junction bases not matched to a gene: 12. CDR1 is SNHLY and CDR2 is FYNNEI in the germline V gene.

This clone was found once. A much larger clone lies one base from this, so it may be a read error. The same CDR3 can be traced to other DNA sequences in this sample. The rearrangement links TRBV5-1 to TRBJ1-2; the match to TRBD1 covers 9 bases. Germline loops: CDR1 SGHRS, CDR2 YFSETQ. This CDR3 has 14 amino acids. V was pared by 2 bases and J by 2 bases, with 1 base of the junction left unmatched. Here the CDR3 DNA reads TGCGCCAGCAGCTTAGGACAGGGGAACTATGGCTACACCTTC. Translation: CASSLGQGNYGYTF. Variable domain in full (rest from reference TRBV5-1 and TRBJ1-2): KAGVTQTPRYLIKTRGQQVTLSCSPISGHRSVSWYQQTPGQGLQFLFEYFSETQRNKGNFPGRFSGRQFSNSRSEMNVSTLELGDSALYLCASSLGQGNYGYTFGSGTRLTVV.

The CDR3 loop is CASRVQGASYEQYF. In DNA, the CDR3 is TGTGCCAGCAGAGTACAGGGGGCCTCCTACGAGCAGTACTTC. This chain uses TRBV2 with TRBJ2-7; 9 nucleotides line up with TRBD1. V shed 6 bases and J 0 bases; nucleotides not matched to a gene: 3. The CDR3 sequence is 14 residues long. Germline values: CDR1 SNHLY, CDR2 FYNNEI.

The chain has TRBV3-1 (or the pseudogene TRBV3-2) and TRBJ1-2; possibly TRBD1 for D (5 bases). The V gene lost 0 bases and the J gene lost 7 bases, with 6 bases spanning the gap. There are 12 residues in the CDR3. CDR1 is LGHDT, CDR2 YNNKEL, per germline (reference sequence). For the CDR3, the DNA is TGTGCCAGCAGCCAAGAGGGGGGTGGCTACACCTTC. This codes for CASSQEGGGYTF.

The CDR3 DNA reads TGTGCCAGCAGTAGGGAGCAAATCGGGAACATTCAGTACTTC. Its translation is CASSREQIGNIQYF. The genes are TRBV6-5 and TRBJ2-4; D possibly corresponds to TRBD2 (5 bases). V gave up 5 bases and J gave up 7 bases, with 15 bases separating them. CDR1 is MNHEY and CDR2 is SVGAGI in the germline V gene. The CDR3 contains 14 residues.

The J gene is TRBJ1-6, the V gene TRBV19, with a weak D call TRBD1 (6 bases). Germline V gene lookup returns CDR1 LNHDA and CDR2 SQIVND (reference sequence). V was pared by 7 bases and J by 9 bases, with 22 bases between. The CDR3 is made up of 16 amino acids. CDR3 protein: CASTLSGTLGGSPLHF. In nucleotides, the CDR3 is TGTGCCAGTACCCTTTCCGGGACACTCGGCGGTTCACCCCTCCACTTT.

CDR3 sequence (DNA): TGTGCCAGCAGCGTAGGACAGGGGAAGCTGTTTTTT. Protein: CASSVGQGKLFF. The V call is TRBV9, the J call TRBJ2-2, with 8 bases lining up with TRBD1. CDR1 SGDLS and CDR2 YYNGEE come from the germline V gene. This CDR3 contains 12 residues. V gave up 0 bases and J gave up 12 bases; unmatched junction bases: 1.

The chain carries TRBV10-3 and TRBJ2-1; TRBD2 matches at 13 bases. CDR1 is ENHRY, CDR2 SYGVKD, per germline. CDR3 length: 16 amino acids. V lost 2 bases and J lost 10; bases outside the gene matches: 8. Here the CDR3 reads CAISEVETSGGLEQFF. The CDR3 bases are TGTGCCATCAGTGAGGTGGAGACTAGCGGGGGGTTGGAGCAGTTCTTC.

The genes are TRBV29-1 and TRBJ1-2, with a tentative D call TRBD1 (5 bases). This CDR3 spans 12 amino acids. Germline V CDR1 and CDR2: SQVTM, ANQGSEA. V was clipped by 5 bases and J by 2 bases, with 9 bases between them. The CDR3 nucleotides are TGCAGCGTTCCAGGGAACAACTATGGCTACACCTTC. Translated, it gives CSVPGNNYGYTF. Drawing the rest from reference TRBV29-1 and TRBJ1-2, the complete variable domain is SAVISQKPSRDICQRGTSLTIQCQVDSQVTMMFWYRQQPGQSLTLIATANQGSEATYESGFVIDKFPISRPNLTFSTLTVSNMSPEDSSIYLCSVPGNNYGYTFGSGTRLTVV.

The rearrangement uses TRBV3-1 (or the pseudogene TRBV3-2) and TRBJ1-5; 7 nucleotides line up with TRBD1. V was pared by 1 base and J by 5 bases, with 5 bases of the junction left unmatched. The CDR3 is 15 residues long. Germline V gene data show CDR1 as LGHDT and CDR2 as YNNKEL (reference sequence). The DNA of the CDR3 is TGTGCCAGCAGCCAAGCGGGGACAGCGGATCAGCCCCAGCATTTT. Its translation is CASSQAGTADQPQHF.

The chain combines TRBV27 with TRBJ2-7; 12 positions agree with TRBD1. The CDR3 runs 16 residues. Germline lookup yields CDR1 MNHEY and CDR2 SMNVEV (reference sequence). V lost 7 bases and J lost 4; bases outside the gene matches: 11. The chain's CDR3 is CASTHGGTGGAYEQYF. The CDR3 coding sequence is TGTGCCAGCACCCACGGCGGGACAGGGGGCGCGTACGAGCAGTACTTC.

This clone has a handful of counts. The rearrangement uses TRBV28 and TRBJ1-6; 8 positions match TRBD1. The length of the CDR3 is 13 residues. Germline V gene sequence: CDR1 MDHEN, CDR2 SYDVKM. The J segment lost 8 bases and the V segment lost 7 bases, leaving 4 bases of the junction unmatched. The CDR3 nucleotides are TGTGCCAGCACAGGACAGGGCCATTCACCCCTCCACTTT. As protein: CASTGQGHSPLHF.

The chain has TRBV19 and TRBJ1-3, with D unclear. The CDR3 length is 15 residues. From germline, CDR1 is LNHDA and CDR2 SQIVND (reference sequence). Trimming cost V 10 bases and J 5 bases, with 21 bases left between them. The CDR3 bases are TGTGCCACCAGTTGGAACGGGGTAGGGCGAAACACCATATATTTT. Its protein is CATSWNGVGRNTIYF.

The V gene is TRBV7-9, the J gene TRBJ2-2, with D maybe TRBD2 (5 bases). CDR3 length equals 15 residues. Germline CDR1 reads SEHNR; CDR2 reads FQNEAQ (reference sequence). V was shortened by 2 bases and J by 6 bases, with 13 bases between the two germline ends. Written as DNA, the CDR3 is TGTGCCAGCAGCTTATCCACAACTAGATCCGGGGAGCTGTTTTTT. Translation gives CASSLSTTRSGELFF.

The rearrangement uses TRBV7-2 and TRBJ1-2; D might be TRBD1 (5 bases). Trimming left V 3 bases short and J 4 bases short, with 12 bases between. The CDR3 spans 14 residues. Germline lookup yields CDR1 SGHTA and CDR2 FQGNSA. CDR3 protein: CASSFAGQGYGYTF. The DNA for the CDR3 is TGTGCCAGCAGCTTTGCAGGGCAGGGCTATGGCTACACCTTC.